The 19 T cell receptor beta chains below all came from one sample that was sequenced in a study of shared clonotypes between healthy human individuals. The table came from immunoSEQ multiplex PCR; TCRdb's copy has only in-frame clones and leaves some out. The sample carries about 2 million clones, roughly 96% recorded once. Sequenced material: naive CD4+ T cells sorted from blood. The subset was: CD45RA+ positively selected. All receptors come from a man younger than 30 in good health.

The rearrangement joins TRBV18 to TRBJ2-7; 7 bases line up with TRBD2. This CDR3 has 13 amino acids. Trimming took 6 bases from V and 3 from J; bases not matched to a gene: 5. Germline lookup yields CDR1 KGHSH and CDR2 LQKENI. CDR3 DNA sequence: TGTGCCAGCTCGCAAAGCGGGAACTACGAGCAGTACTTC. Protein: CASSQSGNYEQYF.

This chain joins TRBV28 and TRBJ1-1; perhaps TRBD1 as D (6 bases). Trimming left V 7 bases short and J 3 bases short, with 18 bases between. CDR3 length: 15 residues. Germline loops: CDR1 MDHEN, CDR2 SYDVKM. Here the CDR3 reads CASTPAGATDTEAFF. The DNA of the CDR3 is TGTGCCAGCACCCCGGCGGGGGCGACGGACACTGAAGCTTTCTTT.

The chain carries TRBV5-1 and TRBJ2-7, with D uncertain. The germline V and J ends were trimmed by 4 bases and 2 bases, with 16 bases remaining between them. Looked up from germline, CDR1 is SGHRS and CDR2 is YFSETQ. The CDR3 totals 15 residues. CDR3 loop: CASSPSLSPTYEQYF. CDR3 coding DNA: TGCGCCAGCAGCCCATCGCTTAGCCCCACCTACGAGCAGTACTTC.

With respect to this clone: This clone may be a read error of a much larger clone one base away. In nucleotides, the CDR3 is TGTGCCAGCAGCTGGGGACAGACGAACACTGAAGCTTTCTTT. It yields the protein CASSWGQTNTEAFF. The chain joins TRBV7-9 to TRBJ1-1, with 7 bases fitting TRBD1. The germline gives CDR1 SEHNR, CDR2 FQNEAQ (reference sequence). The CDR3 sequence is 14 residues long. V lost 4 bases to trimming and J lost 1 base; unmatched junction nucleotides: 3.

The CDR3 protein is CASSRDIQKAAFF. The CDR3 DNA reads as TGTGCCAGCAGCCGGGACATACAAAAGGCGGCTTTCTTT. J is TRBJ1-1 and V is TRBV11-2; D is perhaps TRBD1 (6 bases). CDR3 length equals 13 residues. Trimming took 5 bases from V and 11 from J, leaving 18 bases between them. From germline, CDR1 is SGHAT and CDR2 FQNNGV.

V is TRBV4-1 and J is TRBJ2-7, with unresolved D. CDR3 size: 9 residues. Germline CDR1 is MGHRA and CDR2 is YSYEKL. V was trimmed by 7 bases and J by 10 bases, leaving 8 bases between them. The CDR3 loop reads CASKASQYF. CDR3 nucleotides: TGCGCCAGCAAGGCCTCCCAGTACTTC.

The chain uses TRBV15 and TRBJ1-1; a weak D match, TRBD1 (6 bases). Germline V lookup: CDR1 LNHNV, CDR2 YYDKDF (reference sequence). This CDR3 spans 13 amino acids. Trimming cost V 0 bases and J 5 bases, with 7 bases left between them. The CDR3 region is CATSREQGTEAFF. DNA for the CDR3: TGTGCCACCAGCAGAGAACAGGGAACTGAAGCTTTCTTT.

This chain's CDR3 is CASSYDSYGYTF. DNA for the CDR3: TGTGCCAGCAGTTACGACAGCTATGGCTACACCTTC. This chain joins TRBV6-5 and TRBJ1-2, with D maybe TRBD1 (5 bases). Between the trimmed V and J ends, which lost 2 bases and 4 bases, there was a span of 5 bases. The germline V gene has CDR1 MNHEY and CDR2 SVGAGI. The CDR3 runs 12 residues.

The CDR3 sequence: CASSVAGRTGELFF. CDR3 bases: TGTGCCAGCAGCGTAGCCGGGAGGACCGGGGAGCTGTTTTTT. The chain has TRBV9 and TRBJ2-2, with 7 bases that match TRBD2. Germline V gives CDR1 SGDLS, CDR2 YYNGEE. The junction had 1 base not matched to a gene; V was cut back by 0 bases and J by 5 bases. This CDR3 contains 14 residues.

A word on this clone: Other DNA sequences from this sample encode an identical CDR3 as well. This chain joins TRBV10-3 and TRBJ2-7; unclear D gene. The CDR3 has 13 amino acids. Germline CDR1 and CDR2: ENHRY and SYGVKD. The V end was cut by 0 bases, the J end by 3 bases, with 6 bases between. CDR3 sequence: CAISESTSYEQYF. The CDR3 DNA reads TGTGCCATCAGTGAGTCGACCAGCTACGAGCAGTACTTC.

V and J are TRBV6-6 and TRBJ1-5; D remains ambiguous. The CDR3 runs 12 residues. V dropped 5 bases and J dropped 6 bases, with 8 bases sitting between them. CDR1 and CDR2 (germline): MNHNY, SVGAGI (reference sequence). The CDR3 reads CASSPYGQPQHF. The CDR3 coding sequence is TGTGCCAGCAGTCCCTATGGTCAGCCCCAGCATTTT.

This sequence joins TRBV4-1 and TRBJ2-7; 7 bases map to TRBD1. V gave up 0 bases and J gave up 1 base; unmatched junction bases: 9. The CDR3 sequence is 17 residues long. Germline CDR1 reads MGHRA; CDR2 reads YSYEKL. The CDR3 sequence is CASSQEVPGTVSYEQYF. The CDR3, as DNA: TGCGCCAGCAGCCAAGAAGTTCCCGGGACAGTATCCTACGAGCAGTACTTC.

The chain joins TRBV9 to TRBJ1-3; 8 bases match TRBD1. The germline CDR1 and CDR2 sequences are SGDLS and YYNGEE. The V and J ends lost 2 bases and 4 bases, in that order; junction bases with no gene match: 5. The CDR3 runs to 15 residues. Here the CDR3 reads CASSVDRGPGNTIYF. CDR3 sequence (DNA): TGTGCCAGCAGCGTTGACAGGGGACCGGGAAACACCATATATTTT.

The J gene is TRBJ2-7, the V gene TRBV27; TRBD1 aligns across 9 bases. The V and J ends lost 6 bases and 4 bases, in that order; junction bases with no gene match: 10. The germline V gene encodes CDR1 MNHEY and CDR2 SMNVEV (reference sequence). The CDR3 has 15 amino acids. CDR3 DNA: TGTGCCAGCAGGGACCGGACAGGGGTGGGTTACGAGCAGTACTTC. Protein sequence: CASRDRTGVGYEQYF.

V gene TRBV2 combines with J gene TRBJ2-3, with 10 bases fitting TRBD2. With 2 bases clipped from V and 4 bases from J, the junction kept 6 bases outside the gene matches. The V gene's germline CDR1 is SNHLY and CDR2 FYNNEI. This CDR3 contains 16 residues. The CDR3 bases are TGTGCCAGCAGTGAATTGGGGACTAGCGTGCCAGATACGCAGTATTTT. It codes for CASSELGTSVPDTQYF.

This chain links TRBV28 with TRBJ1-2; perhaps TRBD1 as D (6 bases). Trimming removed 6 bases at V and 6 bases at J, with 20 bases between. CDR1 is MDHEN and CDR2 is SYDVKM in the germline V gene. The CDR3 loop spans 15 amino acids. The CDR3 coding sequence is TGTGCCAGCAGCCCGCCGGCGAGGGGGGCCAATGGCTACACCTTC. Protein sequence: CASSPPARGANGYTF.

The rearrangement joins TRBV6-5 to TRBJ2-1, with D possibly TRBD2 on 6 matching bases. Germline V gives CDR1 MNHEY, CDR2 SVGAGI. This CDR3 spans 14 amino acids. Trimming removed 6 bases at V and 5 bases at J, with 14 bases between. CDR3 region: CASRVLALNNEQFF. The CDR3 DNA is TGTGCCAGCAGGGTACTAGCACTCAACAATGAGCAGTTCTTC.

The chain couples TRBV6-6 to TRBJ2-7; D is uncertain. V gave up 4 bases and J gave up 2 bases, with 9 bases separating them. The CDR3 extends over 13 amino acids. Germline V lookup: CDR1 MNHNY, CDR2 SVGAGI (reference sequence). The CDR3 spells CASSSGFTYEQYF. The CDR3, as DNA: TGTGCCAGCAGTTCCGGGTTTACCTACGAGCAGTACTTC.

The V gene is TRBV5-4, the J gene TRBJ2-5, with 9 bases identical to TRBD1. Germline V lookup: CDR1 SGHNT, CDR2 YYREEE (reference sequence). CDR3 length equals 18 residues. V shed 4 bases, J shed 0 bases, and the junction held 13 bases outside the gene matches. In nucleotides, the CDR3 is TGTGCCAGCAGCCCCAACTTGGGGACAGGGCCCGACCAAGAGACCCAGTACTTC. Translation gives CASSPNLGTGPDQETQYF.